This TCR beta chain was obtained from a study of cytomegalovirus exposure and HLA in healthy donors. There are 13 residues in the CDR3. Germline-derived CDR1 and CDR2 are MNHEY and SMNVEV (reference sequence). The V gene lost 2 bases and the J gene lost 3 bases, with 5 bases spanning the gap. Repertoires were generated with immunoSEQ multiplex PCR, while TCRdb's copy carries only in-frame clones and drops some. The repertoire includes almost 75,000 clones, just under 85% of them detected once, and less than 3% sits in the top ten. Input material: PBMCs. V is TRBV27 and J is TRBJ2-1; D unresolved. This receptor was taken from a man aged 25 to 40 in good health and CMV-seronegative. The DNA for the CDR3 is TGTGCCAGCAGTTTAGTACTCTACAATGAGCAGTTCTTC. Translation gives CASSLVLYNEQFF.